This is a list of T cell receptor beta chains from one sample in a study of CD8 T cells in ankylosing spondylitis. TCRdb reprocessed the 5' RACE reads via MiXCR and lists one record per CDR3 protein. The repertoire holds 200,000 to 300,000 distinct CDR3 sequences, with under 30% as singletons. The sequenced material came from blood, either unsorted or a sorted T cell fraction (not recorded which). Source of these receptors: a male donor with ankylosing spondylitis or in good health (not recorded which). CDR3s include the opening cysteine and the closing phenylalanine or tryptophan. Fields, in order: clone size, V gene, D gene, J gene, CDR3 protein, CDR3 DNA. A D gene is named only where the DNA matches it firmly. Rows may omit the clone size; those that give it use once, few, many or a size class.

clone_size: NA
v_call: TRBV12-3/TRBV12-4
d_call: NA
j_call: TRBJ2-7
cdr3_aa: CASSLRRGPYEQYF
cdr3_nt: TGTGCCAGCAGTTTACGGCGGGGGCCCTACGAGCAGTACTTC

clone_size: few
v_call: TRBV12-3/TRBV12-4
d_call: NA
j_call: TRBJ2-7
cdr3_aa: CASRPFQGKTTYEQYF
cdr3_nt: TGTGCCAGCAGACCATTCCAGGGAAAGACAACCTACGAGCAGTACTTC

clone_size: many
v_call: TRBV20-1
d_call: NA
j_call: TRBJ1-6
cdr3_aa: CSAREAPVRSLHF
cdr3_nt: TGCAGTGCTAGAGAGGCACCGGTTCGATCCCTCCACTTT

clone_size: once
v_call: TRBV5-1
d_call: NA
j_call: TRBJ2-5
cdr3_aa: CASGERETQYF
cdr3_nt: TGCGCCAGCGGAGAAAGGGAGACCCAGTACTTC

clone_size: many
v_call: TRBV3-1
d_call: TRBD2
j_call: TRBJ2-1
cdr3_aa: CASSRTSLAGGNEQFF
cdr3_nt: TGTGCCAGCAGCCGAACCTCACTAGCGGGGGGCAATGAGCAGTTCTTC

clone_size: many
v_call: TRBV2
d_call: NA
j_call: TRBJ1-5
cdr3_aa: CASKGAVTLNQPQHF
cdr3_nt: TGTGCCAGCAAGGGTGCAGTAACCCTTAATCAGCCCCAACATTTT

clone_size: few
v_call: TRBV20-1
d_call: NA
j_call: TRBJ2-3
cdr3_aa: CSASGVQIRQYF
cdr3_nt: TGCAGTGCTAGTGGGGTCCAGATAAGGCAGTATTTT

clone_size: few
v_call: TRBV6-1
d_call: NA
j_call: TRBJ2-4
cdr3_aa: CASSMRAGGDIQYF
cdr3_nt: TGTGCCAGCAGTATGCGCGCAGGGGGGGACATTCAGTACTTC

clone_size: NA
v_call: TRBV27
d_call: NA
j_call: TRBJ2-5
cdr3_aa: CASSLFSLGQETQYF
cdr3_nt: TGTGCCAGCAGTTTATTTTCACTAGGTCAAGAGACCCAGTACTTC

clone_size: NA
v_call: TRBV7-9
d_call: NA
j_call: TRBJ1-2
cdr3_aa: CASSQARPTQNYGYTF
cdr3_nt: TGTGCCAGCAGCCAGGCAAGGCCAACGCAGAACTATGGCTACACCTTC

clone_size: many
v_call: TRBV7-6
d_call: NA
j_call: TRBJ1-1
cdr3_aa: CASAQTGNKNTEAFF
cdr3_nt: TGTGCCAGCGCTCAAACAGGGAATAAGAACACTGAAGCTTTCTTT

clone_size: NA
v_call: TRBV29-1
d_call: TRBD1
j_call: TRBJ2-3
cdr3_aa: CSSDRGLDTQYF
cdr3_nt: TGCAGCTCCGACAGGGGATTAGATACGCAGTATTTT

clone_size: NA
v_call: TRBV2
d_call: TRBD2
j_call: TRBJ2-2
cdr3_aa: CASSRLAGATGELFF
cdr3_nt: TGTGCCAGCAGCCGACTAGCGGGGGCCACCGGGGAGCTGTTTTTT

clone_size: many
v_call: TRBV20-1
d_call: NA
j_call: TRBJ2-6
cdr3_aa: CSARDLLGAGANVLTF
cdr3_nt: TGCAGTGCTAGAGATCTGCTGGGAGCTGGGGCCAACGTCCTGACTTTC

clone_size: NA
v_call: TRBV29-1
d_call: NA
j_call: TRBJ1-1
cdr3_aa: CSVVVRGIVTEAFF
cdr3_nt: TGCAGCGTTGTGGTTAGGGGGATAGTCACTGAAGCTTTCTTT

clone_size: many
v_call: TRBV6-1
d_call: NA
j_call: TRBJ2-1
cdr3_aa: CASHGTGVYNEQFF
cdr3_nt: TGTGCCAGCCACGGGACGGGGGTCTACAATGAGCAGTTCTTC

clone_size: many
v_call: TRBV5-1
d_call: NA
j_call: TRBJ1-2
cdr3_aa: CASSLEFTYGYTF
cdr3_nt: TGCGCCAGCAGCTTGGAATTTACCTATGGCTACACCTTC

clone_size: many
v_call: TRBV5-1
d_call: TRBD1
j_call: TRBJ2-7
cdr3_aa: CASSHGTETTGQYF
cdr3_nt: TGCGCCAGCAGCCACGGGACAGAGACTACCGGACAGTACTTC

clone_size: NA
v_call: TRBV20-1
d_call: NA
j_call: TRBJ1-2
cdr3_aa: CSASSAGHGYTF
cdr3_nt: TGCAGTGCTAGTTCTGCAGGACATGGCTACACCTTC

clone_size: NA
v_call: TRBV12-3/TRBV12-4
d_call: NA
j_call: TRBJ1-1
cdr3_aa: CASSLRPSTEAFF
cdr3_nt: TGTGCCAGCAGTTTACGGCCCAGCACTGAAGCTTTCTTT

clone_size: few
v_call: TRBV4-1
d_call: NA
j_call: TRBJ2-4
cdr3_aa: CASSQKNIQYF
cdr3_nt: TGCGCCAGCAGCCAGAAGAACATTCAGTACTTC

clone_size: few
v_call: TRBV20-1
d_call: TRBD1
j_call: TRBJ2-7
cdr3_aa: CSAAGTATYEQYF
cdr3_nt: TGCAGTGCCGCCGGGACAGCGACCTACGAGCAGTACTTC

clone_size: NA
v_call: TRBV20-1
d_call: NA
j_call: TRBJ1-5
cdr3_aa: CSAREEGDQPQHF
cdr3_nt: TGCAGTGCTAGGGAGGAGGGTGATCAGCCCCAGCATTTT

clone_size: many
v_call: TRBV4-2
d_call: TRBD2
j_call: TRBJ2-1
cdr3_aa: CASSQDSSLAGGDEQFF
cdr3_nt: TGTGCCAGCAGCCAAGATAGTTCACTAGCGGGGGGTGATGAGCAGTTCTTC

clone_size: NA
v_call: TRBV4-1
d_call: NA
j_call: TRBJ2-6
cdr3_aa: CASRTTFGANVLTF
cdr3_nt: TGCGCCAGCAGGACAACGTTTGGGGCCAACGTCCTGACTTTC

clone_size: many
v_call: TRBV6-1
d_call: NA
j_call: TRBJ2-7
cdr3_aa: CATARVSSYEQYF
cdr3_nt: TGTGCCACCGCCCGGGTGAGCTCCTACGAGCAGTACTTC

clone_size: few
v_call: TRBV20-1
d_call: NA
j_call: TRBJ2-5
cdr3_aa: CSARDGSGEETQYF
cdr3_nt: TGCAGTGCTAGAGATGGGTCAGGTGAAGAGACCCAGTACTTC

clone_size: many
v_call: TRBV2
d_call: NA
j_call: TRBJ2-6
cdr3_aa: CASTNDNAGANVLTF
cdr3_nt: TGTGCCAGCACTAATGACAACGCTGGGGCCAACGTCCTGACTTTC

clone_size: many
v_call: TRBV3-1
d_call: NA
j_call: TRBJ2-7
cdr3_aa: CASSQYTAYEQYF
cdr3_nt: TGTGCCAGCAGCCAGTACACCGCCTACGAGCAGTACTTC

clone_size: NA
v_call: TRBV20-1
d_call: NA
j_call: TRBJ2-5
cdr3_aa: CSARDPSWYQETQYF
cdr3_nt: TGCAGTGCTAGAGATCCAAGCTGGTACCAAGAGACCCAGTACTTC

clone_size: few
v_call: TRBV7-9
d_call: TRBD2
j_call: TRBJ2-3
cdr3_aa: CASTTGGASQDTQYF
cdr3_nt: TGTGCCAGCACCACGGGGGGAGCGTCCCAAGATACGCAGTATTTT

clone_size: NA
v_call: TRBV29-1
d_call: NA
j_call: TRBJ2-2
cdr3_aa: CSVLQIPEPGELFF
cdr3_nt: TGCAGCGTCCTACAGATCCCGGAGCCCGGGGAGCTGTTTTTT

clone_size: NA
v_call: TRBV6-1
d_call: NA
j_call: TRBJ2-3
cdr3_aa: CASSEQGGTDTQYF
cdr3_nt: TGTGCCAGCAGTGAACAAGGGGGCACAGATACGCAGTATTTT

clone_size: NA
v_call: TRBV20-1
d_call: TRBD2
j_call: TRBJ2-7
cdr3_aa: CSARRGVSSYEQYF
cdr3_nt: TGCAGTGCCAGGCGGGGGGTAAGCTCCTACGAGCAGTACTTC

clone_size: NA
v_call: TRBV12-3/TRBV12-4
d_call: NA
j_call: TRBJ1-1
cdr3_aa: CASSLSGRDEAFF
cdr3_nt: TGTGCCAGCAGTCTATCAGGGCGCGATGAAGCTTTCTTT

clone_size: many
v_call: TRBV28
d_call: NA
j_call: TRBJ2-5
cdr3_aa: CASSLVAKETQYF
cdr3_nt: TGTGCCAGCAGTTTGGTCGCGAAAGAGACCCAGTACTTC

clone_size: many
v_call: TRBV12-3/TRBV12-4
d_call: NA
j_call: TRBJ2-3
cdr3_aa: CASSARVGGGGTDTQYF
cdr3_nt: TGTGCCAGCAGTGCTCGAGTCGGCGGGGGCGGCACAGATACGCAGTATTTT

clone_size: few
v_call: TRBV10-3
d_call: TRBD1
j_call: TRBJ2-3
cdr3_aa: CAISEDRAGDTQYF
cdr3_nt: TGTGCCATCAGTGAAGACAGGGCAGGAGATACGCAGTATTTT

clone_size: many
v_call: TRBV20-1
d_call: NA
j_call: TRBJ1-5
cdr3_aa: CSARETGINQPQHF
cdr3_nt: TGCAGTGCTAGAGAGACAGGAATCAATCAGCCCCAGCATTTT

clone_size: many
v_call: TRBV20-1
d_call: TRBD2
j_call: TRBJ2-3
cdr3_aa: CSVGGDPTDTQYF
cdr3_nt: TGCAGTGTTGGGGGGGACCCCACAGATACGCAGTATTTT

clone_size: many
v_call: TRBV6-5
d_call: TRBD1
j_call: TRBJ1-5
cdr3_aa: CASSHLGQGYQPQHF
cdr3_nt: TGTGCCAGCAGTCATCTCGGACAGGGGTATCAGCCCCAGCATTTT

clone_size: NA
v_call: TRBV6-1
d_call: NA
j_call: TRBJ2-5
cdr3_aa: CASTDPRWGSEETQYF
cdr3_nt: TGTGCCAGCACCGACCCTAGGTGGGGTAGTGAAGAGACCCAGTACTTC

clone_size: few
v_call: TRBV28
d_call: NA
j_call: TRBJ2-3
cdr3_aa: CASSLQGGATDTQYF
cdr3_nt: TGTGCCAGCAGTCTACAGGGAGGTGCCACAGATACGCAGTATTTT

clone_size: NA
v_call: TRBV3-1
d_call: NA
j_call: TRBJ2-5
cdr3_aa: CASSQVGRGETQYF
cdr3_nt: TGTGCCAGCAGCCAAGTTGGCCGGGGGGAGACCCAGTACTTC

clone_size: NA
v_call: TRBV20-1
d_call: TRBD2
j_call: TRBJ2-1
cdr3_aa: CSAKGTSGESYNEQFF
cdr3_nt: TGCAGTGCTAAAGGGACTAGCGGGGAATCCTACAATGAGCAGTTCTTC

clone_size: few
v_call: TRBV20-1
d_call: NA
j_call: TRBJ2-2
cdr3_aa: CSASPGGPLGELFF
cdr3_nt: TGCAGTGCTAGCCCCGGGGGGCCTCTCGGGGAGCTGTTTTTT